The source of this T cell receptor (beta chain) is a study of blood T cell repertoires in COVID-19. As for the study in general: Some COVID-19 samples were acute and others convalescent; all came from the United States, Italy and Spain. T cells, B-cell-depleted T cells, or PBMCs provided the cDNA or gDNA that served as material.

V shed 5 bases, J shed 3 bases, and the junction held 5 bases outside the gene matches. CDR1 is LNHDA and CDR2 is SQIVND in the germline V gene (reference sequence). The CDR3 is 14 residues long. The Seattle site enrolled patients during active infection and followed them longitudinally. Authors' processing steps: Researchers report that nucleated cell counts were estimated from reference gene primer amplification. Assay: immunoSEQ multiplex PCR; the TCRdb copy retains only in-frame clones and omits some. V, J and clone size derive from that table, while D and trimming were established from the DNA sequence. The sample holds some 220,000 clones, approximately 78% seen once.

The sample taken for sequencing was peripheral blood. The genes are TRBV19 and TRBJ1-1; 8 bases match TRBD1. This receptor was taken from a woman between 65 and 79 years old with COVID-19, enrolled during active disease. CDR3 sequence reads: CASSPHRGDTEAFF. DNA of the CDR3: TGTGCCAGTAGTCCCCACAGGGGGGACACTGAAGCTTTCTTT.